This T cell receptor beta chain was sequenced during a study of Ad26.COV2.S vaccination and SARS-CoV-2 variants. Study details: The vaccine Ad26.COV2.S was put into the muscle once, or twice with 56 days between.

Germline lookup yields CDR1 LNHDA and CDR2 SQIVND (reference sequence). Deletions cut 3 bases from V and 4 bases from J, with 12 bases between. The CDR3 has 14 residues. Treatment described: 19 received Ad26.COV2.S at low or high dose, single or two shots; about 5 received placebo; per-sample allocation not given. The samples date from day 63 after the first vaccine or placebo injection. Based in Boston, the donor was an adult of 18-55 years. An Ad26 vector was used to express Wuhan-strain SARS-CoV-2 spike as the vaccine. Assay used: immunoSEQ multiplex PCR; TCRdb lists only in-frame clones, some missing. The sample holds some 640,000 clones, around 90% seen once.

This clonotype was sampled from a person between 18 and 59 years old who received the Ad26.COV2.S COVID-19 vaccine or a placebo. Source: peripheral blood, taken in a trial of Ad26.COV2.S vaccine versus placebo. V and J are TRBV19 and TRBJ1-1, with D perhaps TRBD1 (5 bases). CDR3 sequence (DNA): TGTGCCAGTAGTATCCTTTCGGGGGGCACTGAAGCTTTCTTT. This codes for CASSILSGGTEAFF.